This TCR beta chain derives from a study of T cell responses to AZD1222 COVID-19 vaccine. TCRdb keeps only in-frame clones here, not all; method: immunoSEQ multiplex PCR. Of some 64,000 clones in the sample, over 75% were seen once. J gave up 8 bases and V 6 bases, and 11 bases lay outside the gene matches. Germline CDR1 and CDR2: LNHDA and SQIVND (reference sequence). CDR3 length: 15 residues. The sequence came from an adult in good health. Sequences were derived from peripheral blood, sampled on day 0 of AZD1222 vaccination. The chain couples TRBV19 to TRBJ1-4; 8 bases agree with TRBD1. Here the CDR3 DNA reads TGTGCCAGTAGCCCTAACAGGGGGAGCGGCGAAAAACTGTTTTTT. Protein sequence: CASSPNRGSGEKLFF.